These 13 T cell receptor beta chains originate from one sample sequenced in a study of blood T cell repertoires in COVID-19. Generated by immunoSEQ multiplex PCR, the TCRdb table keeps only in-frame clones and is missing some. Of 90,000 to 140,000 clones listed, roughly 81% are singletons. Sequencing was carried out using peripheral blood. These receptors came from a woman aged 70 to 79 with acute or convalescent COVID-19.

The chain joins TRBV19 to TRBJ2-7; D possibly corresponds to TRBD1 (7 bases). There are 14 residues in the CDR3. CDR1 and CDR2 (germline): LNHDA, SQIVND (reference sequence). Trimming removed 4 bases at V and 0 bases at J, with 10 bases between. The CDR3 is CASSTGGISYEQYF. In DNA form, the CDR3 reads TGTGCCAGTAGTACAGGGGGGATCTCCTACGAGCAGTACTTC.

The chain combines TRBV7-2 with TRBJ1-6, with D maybe TRBD1 (6 bases). The CDR3 has 15 amino acids. The germline CDR1 and CDR2 sequences are SGHTA and FQGNSA. The V gene lost 5 bases and the J gene lost 4 bases, with 12 bases spanning the gap. The CDR3 protein is CASSSDRTYNSPLHF. The CDR3 nucleotides are TGTGCCAGCAGCAGCGACAGGACGTATAATTCACCCCTCCACTTT. The variable domain in full, with the rest retrieved from reference TRBV7-2 and TRBJ1-6, is GAGVSQSPSNKVTEKGKDVELRCDPISGHTALYWYRQSLGQGLEFLIYFQGNSAPDKSGLPSDRFSAERTGGSVSTLTIQRTQQEDSAVYLCASSSDRTYNSPLHFGNGTRLTVT.

V and J are TRBV9 and TRBJ1-6, with a possible D match to TRBD1 (6 bases). There are 15 residues in the CDR3. The V gene lost 4 bases and the J gene lost 14 bases, with 22 bases spanning the gap. Germline CDR1 SGDLS, CDR2 YYNGEE. The CDR3 region is CASSPVGGRRGSLHF. CDR3 DNA: TGTGCCAGCAGCCCAGTCGGGGGGCGCCGGGGGTCCCTCCACTTT.

This clone showed up many times. The J gene is TRBJ2-7, the V gene TRBV5-6, with D possibly being TRBD1 (6 bases). Germline-derived CDR1 and CDR2 are SGHDT and YYEEEE. The CDR3 consists of 14 residues. The V gene lost 0 bases and the J gene lost 5 bases, with 12 bases spanning the gap. CDR3 sequence: CASSLGTGWDEQYF. The CDR3 nucleotides read TGTGCCAGCAGCTTGGGTACAGGGTGGGACGAGCAGTACTTC.

This clone has just a few counts. The rearrangement uses TRBV5-1 and TRBJ1-3; 7 nucleotides align to TRBD1. J lost 4 bases, V lost 1 base, and 14 bases had no gene match. Germline-derived CDR1 and CDR2 are SGHRS and YFSETQ. The CDR3 totals 18 residues. In DNA form, the CDR3 reads TGCGCCAGCAGCTTGTGGGCATTGAGGACAGGCTCAGGAAACACCATATATTTT. Its translation is CASSLWALRTGSGNTIYF.

The sample holds many counts of this clone. The J gene is TRBJ1-2, the V gene TRBV5-4; TRBD1 aligns across 10 bases. Germline CDR1 is SGHNT and CDR2 is YYREEE (reference sequence). The CDR3 runs to 13 residues. The V segment lost 4 bases and the J segment 8 bases; nucleotides outside the gene matches: 5. This chain's CDR3 is CASSKDRGEGYTF. The CDR3 DNA sequence: TGTGCCAGCAGCAAGGACAGGGGGGAAGGCTACACCTTC.

This chain connects TRBV5-4 to TRBJ2-6; a weak D match, TRBD1 (5 bases). The length of the CDR3 is 15 residues. Germline V gene data show CDR1 as SGHNT and CDR2 as YYREEE (reference sequence). With 5 bases removed from V and 4 bases from J, the gap between germline ends came to 13 bases. This chain's CDR3 is CASRDSSRGANVLTF. The CDR3 DNA reads as TGTGCCAGCAGAGACAGTTCCAGGGGGGCCAACGTCCTGACTTTC.

V usage is TRBV28 and J usage is TRBJ2-5; 11 positions match TRBD2. Germline CDR1 MDHEN, CDR2 SYDVKM. This CDR3 region has 14 residues. With 6 bases clipped from V and 4 bases from J, the junction kept 4 bases outside the gene matches. The CDR3 loop is CASSLAGGSETQYF. The CDR3 DNA sequence: TGTGCCAGCAGCCTAGCGGGAGGATCAGAGACCCAGTACTTC.

This clone was recorded only once. V usage is TRBV10-3 and J usage is TRBJ2-3; 9 bases are a match to TRBD2. The CDR3 totals 13 residues. With V trimmed by 6 bases and J by 4 bases, 2 bases remained unmatched. The germline V gene has CDR1 ENHRY and CDR2 SYGVKD. CDR3 sequence (DNA): TGTGCCATCAGACTAGCGGGCGCAGATACGCAGTATTTT. This sequence encodes CAIRLAGADTQYF.

In the case of this clone: This CDR3 is also generated by other DNA sequences in the sample. This rearrangement joins TRBV5-1 to TRBJ2-1; 9 nucleotides line up with TRBD1. Germline V gene data show CDR1 as SGHRS and CDR2 as YFSETQ. The J segment lost 2 bases and the V segment lost 4 bases, leaving 4 bases of the junction unmatched. The CDR3 spans 15 residues. CDR3 sequence: CASSAGQGTYNEQFF. CDR3 DNA sequence: TGCGCCAGCAGCGCCGGACAGGGGACCTACAATGAGCAGTTCTTC.

This CDR3 is CAWSVPGARLARYDTQYF. The DNA for the CDR3 is TGTGCCTGGAGTGTACCTGGAGCTCGGCTAGCCCGGTACGATACGCAGTATTTT. This chain links TRBV30 with TRBJ2-3; possibly TRBD2 for D (5 bases). The CDR3 length is 18 residues. V lost 0 bases and J 6 bases, leaving 25 bases between the germline ends. Germline assignment: CDR1 GTSNPN and CDR2 SVGIG (reference sequence).

The rearrangement uses TRBV5-4 and TRBJ1-1; no definite D call. Between the trimmed V and J ends, which lost 0 bases and 6 bases, there was a span of 9 bases. Per germline, CDR1 SGHNT and CDR2 YYREEE (reference sequence). This CDR3 spans 13 amino acids. CDR3 DNA sequence: TGTGCCAGCAGCTTGGACATGGCAGCTGAAGCTTTCTTT. The encoded protein is CASSLDMAAEAFF.

This chain links TRBV27 with TRBJ1-6; no firm D call. This CDR3 region has 17 residues. The ends were cut back, 0 bases at V and 0 bases at J, with 9 bases in the middle. The germline V gene has CDR1 MNHEY and CDR2 SMNVEV (reference sequence). Here the CDR3 DNA reads TGTGCCAGCAGTTTATCTGGCGGGAGCTCCTATAATTCACCCCTCCACTTT. Translated: CASSLSGGSSYNSPLHF.